The clone carrying this T cell receptor beta chain was recorded once. The data derive from a study of blood T cell repertoires in COVID-19. For the study at large: COVID-19 samples, acute and convalescent, were from the United States, Italy and Spain. T cells, B-cell-depleted T cells, or PBMCs provided the cDNA or gDNA that served as material.

From germline, CDR1 is SGHTA and CDR2 FQGNSA. Trimming removed 5 bases from V and 2 bases from J, with 13 bases in between. This CDR3 comprises 15 residues. Authors' analysis steps: Estimation of nucleated cell counts relied on the amplification of reference gene primers. TCRdb's table, derived via immunoSEQ multiplex PCR, lists solely in-frame clones and lacks some. From that table come the V and J calls and clone size; the DNA was used to work out D and trimming. The data show around 260,000 clones, approximately 90% seen once. This receptor was taken from a man between 18 and 29 years old with active or convalescent COVID-19. Sequences were obtained from peripheral blood. The rearrangement links TRBV7-2 to TRBJ1-5, with D possibly matching TRBD1 (6 bases). The CDR3 sequence: CASSLQGPGNQPQHF. CDR3 coding DNA: TGTGCCAGCAGCCTACAGGGCCCAGGCAATCAGCCCCAGCATTTT. The whole variable domain, remainder taken from reference TRBV7-2 and TRBJ1-5, is GAGVSQSPSNKVTEKGKDVELRCDPISGHTALYWYRQSLGQGLEFLIYFQGNSAPDKSGLPSDRFSAERTGGSVSTLTIQRTQQEDSAVYLCASSLQGPGNQPQHFGDGTRLSIL.